This TCR beta chain was documented in a study of blood T cell repertoires in COVID-19. Turning to the study itself: From T cells, B-cell-depleted T cells, or PBMCs came the material, which was cDNA or gDNA.

About this clone itself: Mismatch with germline at one junction end may stem from a read error.

Clones were read by immunoSEQ multiplex PCR, and TCRdb kept only the in-frame ones, dropping some. The sample lists hundreds of thousands of clones, about 85% seen once, with under 4% in the top ten. Per the germline V gene, CDR1 is SQVTM and CDR2 is ANQGSEA. The CDR3 has 14 residues. The chain has TRBV29-1 and TRBJ2-7, with 9 bases fitting TRBD1. The sequence was obtained from a man between 18 and 29 years old with active or convalescent COVID-19. The material sequenced was peripheral blood. In DNA, the CDR3 is TGCAGCGTTCGGCCGGGACAGGGAGCCTATGAGCAGTACTTC. This codes for CSVRPGQGAYEQYF.